The 13 T cell receptor beta chains listed next were all sequenced from one sample in a study of blood T cell repertoires in COVID-19. Method: immunoSEQ multiplex PCR; TCRdb's copy keeps in-frame clones and lacks some. The table records about 300,000 clones, about nine tenths of them present only once. The material sequenced was peripheral blood. Receptors originate from a woman aged 45-65 years with COVID-19, enrolled during active disease.

This clone was detected only once. V is TRBV29-1 and J is TRBJ2-7; 8 nucleotides align to TRBD2. Germline values: CDR1 SQVTM, CDR2 ANQGSEA. The CDR3 is 12 residues long. The V and J ends lost 7 bases and 7 bases, in that order; junction bases with no gene match: 9. This CDR3 reads CSAGVAGTEQYF. Written as DNA, the CDR3 is TGCAGCGCGGGGGTAGCGGGGACTGAGCAGTACTTC.

The J gene is TRBJ2-1, the V gene TRBV10-2, with 8 bases that match TRBD2. This CDR3 spans 13 amino acids. With 10 bases clipped from V and 10 bases from J, the junction kept 12 bases outside the gene matches. Germline-derived CDR1 and CDR2 are WSHSY and SAAADI. The DNA for the CDR3 is TGCGCCACCTTAACTAGCGGAGTGGGAGAGCAGTTCTTC. Encoded protein: CATLTSGVGEQFF.

CDR3 in amino acids: CAWSVQGHSGYTF. DNA of the CDR3: TGTGCCTGGAGTGTCCAGGGACATAGTGGCTACACCTTC. The chain combines TRBV30 with TRBJ1-2; D may be TRBD1 (6 bases). From germline, CDR1 is GTSNPN and CDR2 SVGIG (reference sequence). Trimming took off 0 bases at V and 7 bases at J, with 12 bases between the two ends. The CDR3 has 13 residues.

CDR3 protein: CASRGVGLAGGNEQFF. The CDR3 nucleotides are TGCGCCAGCAGGGGAGTCGGACTAGCGGGAGGCAATGAGCAGTTCTTC. This sequence joins TRBV5-1 and TRBJ2-1; 14 bases fit TRBD2. The ends lost 5 bases at V and 6 bases at J; junction bases unmatched: 7. The germline CDR1 and CDR2 sequences are SGHRS and YFSETQ. The CDR3 has 16 amino acids.

The chain is built from TRBV11-3 and TRBJ2-3; 12 nucleotides match TRBD2. The CDR3 has 18 residues. Germline V CDR1 and CDR2: SGHNT, YENEEA. The J segment lost 2 bases and the V segment lost 0 bases, leaving 6 bases of the junction unmatched. CDR3 sequence (DNA): TGTGCCAGCAGCTTAGACCTAGCGGGAGGGAGTATCACAGATACGCAGTATTTT. Its protein product is CASSLDLAGGSITDTQYF.

V gene TRBV18 combines with J gene TRBJ1-1; 8 bases align to TRBD1. Losses at the gene ends were 6 bases for V and 1 base for J; bases not matched to a gene: 13. The V gene's germline CDR1 is KGHSH and CDR2 LQKENI. The CDR3 sequence is 17 residues long. Here the CDR3 DNA reads TGTGCCAGCTCGCTTGCAGGGGGCGAGGCCAGGAACACTGAAGCTTTCTTT. Translated: CASSLAGGEARNTEAFF. Drawing the rest from reference TRBV18 and TRBJ1-1, the complete variable domain is NAGVMQNPRHLVRRRGQEARLRCSPMKGHSHVYWYRQLPEEGLKFMVYLQKENIIDESGMPKERFSAEFPKEGPSILRIQQVVRGDSAAYFCASSLAGGEARNTEAFFGQGTRLTVV.

The chain combines TRBV11-2 with TRBJ2-2; 7 bases are a match to TRBD1. Germline V lookup: CDR1 SGHAT, CDR2 FQNNGV. The junction had 15 bases not matched to a gene; V was cut back by 5 bases and J by 0 bases. This CDR3 is built from 19 residues. The CDR3 nucleotides are TGTGCCAGCAGCCGGGGACAGCTGCTGTTATCCCCGAACACCGGGGAGCTGTTTTTT. This gives the protein CASSRGQLLLSPNTGELFF.

CDR3 DNA sequence: TGTGCCAGCAGTGAAGTGCCAGGGTCCCAAGAGACCCAGTACTTC. This gives the protein CASSEVPGSQETQYF. V usage is TRBV6-1 and J usage is TRBJ2-5, with D perhaps TRBD1 (5 bases). V shed 1 base and J shed 1 base, with 10 bases lying between them. The germline CDR1 and CDR2 sequences are MNHNS and SASEGT. The CDR3 runs 15 residues.

This chain links TRBV30 with TRBJ1-1; D might be TRBD1 (5 bases). Germline loops: CDR1 GTSNPN, CDR2 SVGIG (reference sequence). Deletions cut 5 bases from V and 6 bases from J, with 13 bases between. This CDR3 spans 12 amino acids. This CDR3 is CAWGRGVPEAFF. The CDR3 DNA reads TGTGCCTGGGGGCGGGGGGTCCCTGAAGCTTTCTTT.

This chain links TRBV20-1 with TRBJ1-1; D perhaps matches TRBD1 (6 bases). CDR1 is DFQATT, CDR2 SNEGSKA, per germline (reference sequence). CDR3 length equals 11 residues. The CDR3 region is CQIQGRAEAFF. In nucleotides, the CDR3 is TGCCAAATTCAGGGGAGGGCTGAAGCTTTCTTT.

This chain joins TRBV5-1 and TRBJ1-1; 12 nucleotides agree with TRBD1. Germline CDR1 reads SGHRS; CDR2 reads YFSETQ. Unmatched junction bases numbered 6, after V lost 7 bases and J lost 8 bases. This CDR3 has 13 residues. The CDR3 DNA reads as TGCGCCAGCGTCCCGGGACAGGGGGCGGAAGCTTTCTTT. Translated: CASVPGQGAEAFF.

To note about this clone: Additional DNA sequences in this sample encode the identical CDR3. The rearrangement uses TRBV7-2 and TRBJ2-1; 9 bases match TRBD2. Unmatched junction bases numbered 1, after V lost 3 bases and J lost 4 bases. The CDR3 length is 14 residues. CDR1 and CDR2 from the germline V gene are SGHTA and FQGNSA. Written as DNA, the CDR3 is TGTGCCAGCAGCTTTAGCGGGGGTTACAATGAGCAGTTCTTC. Translation gives CASSFSGGYNEQFF.

The chain combines TRBV13 with TRBJ1-1; a possible D gene is TRBD1 (5 bases). The CDR3 is 15 amino acids. The germline V and J ends were trimmed by 6 bases and 1 base, with 15 bases remaining between them. From germline, CDR1 is PRHDT and CDR2 FYEKMQ (reference sequence). The CDR3 nucleotides are TGTGCCAGCAGTCCGATGACCACAGGGAACACTGAAGCTTTCTTT. The encoded protein is CASSPMTTGNTEAFF.